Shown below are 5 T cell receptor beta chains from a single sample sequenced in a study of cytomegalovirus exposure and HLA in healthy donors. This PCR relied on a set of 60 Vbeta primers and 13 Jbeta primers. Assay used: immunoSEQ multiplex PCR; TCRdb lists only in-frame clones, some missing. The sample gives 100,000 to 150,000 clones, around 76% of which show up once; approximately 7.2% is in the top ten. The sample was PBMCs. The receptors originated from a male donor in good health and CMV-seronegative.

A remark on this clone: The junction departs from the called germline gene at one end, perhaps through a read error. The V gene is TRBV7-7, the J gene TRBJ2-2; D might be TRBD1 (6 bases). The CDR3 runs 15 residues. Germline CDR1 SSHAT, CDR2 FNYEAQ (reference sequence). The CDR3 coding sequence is TGTGCTAGCAGCCCGCAGACAGGAAACACCGGGGAGCTGTTTTTT. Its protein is CASSPQTGNTGELFF.

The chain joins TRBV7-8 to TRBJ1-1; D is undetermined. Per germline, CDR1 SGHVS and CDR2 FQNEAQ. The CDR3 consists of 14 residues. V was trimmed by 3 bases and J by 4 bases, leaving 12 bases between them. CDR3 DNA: TGTGCCAGCAGCTTCAGCGAGGGAGGCACTGAAGCTTTCTTT. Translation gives CASSFSEGGTEAFF. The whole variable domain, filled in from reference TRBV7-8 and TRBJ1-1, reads GAGVSQSPRYKVAKRGQDVALRCDPISGHVSLFWYQQALGQGPEFLTYFQNEAQLDKSGLPSDRFFAERPEGSVSTLKIQRTQQEDSAVYLCASSFSEGGTEAFFGQGTRLTVV.

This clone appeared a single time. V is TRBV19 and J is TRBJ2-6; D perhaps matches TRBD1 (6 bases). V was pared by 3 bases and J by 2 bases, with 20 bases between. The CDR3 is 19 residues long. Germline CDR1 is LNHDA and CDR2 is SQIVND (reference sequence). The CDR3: CASSIQVGGQGTGANVLTF. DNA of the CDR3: TGTGCCAGTAGTATCCAAGTTGGTGGTCAGGGGACTGGGGCCAACGTCCTGACTTTC.

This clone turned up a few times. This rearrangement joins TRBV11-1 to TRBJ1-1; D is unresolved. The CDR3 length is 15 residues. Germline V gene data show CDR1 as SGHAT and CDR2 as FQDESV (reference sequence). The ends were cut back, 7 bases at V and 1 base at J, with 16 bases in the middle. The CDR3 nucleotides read TGTGCCAGCACCCACGAGAGGAGATCGAACACTGAAGCTTTCTTT. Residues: CASTHERRSNTEAFF.

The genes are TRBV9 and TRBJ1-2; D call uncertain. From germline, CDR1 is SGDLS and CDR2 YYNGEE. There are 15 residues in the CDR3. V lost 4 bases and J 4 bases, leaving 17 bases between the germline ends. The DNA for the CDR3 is TGTGCCAGCAGCCCCTCCCAAGGCGGGGTCTATGGCTACACCTTC. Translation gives CASSPSQGGVYGYTF. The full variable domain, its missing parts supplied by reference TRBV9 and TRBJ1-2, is DSGVTQTPKHLITATGQRVTLRCSPRSGDLSVYWYQQSLDQGLQFLIQYYNGEERAKGNILERFSAQQFPDLHSELNLSSLELGDSALYFCASSPSQGGVYGYTFGSGTRLTVV.